This T cell receptor (beta chain) was found in a study of OX40 agonist ivuxolimab in advanced cancers. Notes on the research overall: Ivuxolimab, which targeted the costimulatory receptor OX40 (CD134), was an agonistic, fully human IgG2 monoclonal antibody. Intravenous ivuxolimab was administered to patients every 2 weeks at six dose levels: 0.01, 0.1, 0.3, 1.5, 3 and 10 mg/kg. Among the 50 to 55 dose-escalation patients, around 20 had hepatocellular carcinoma, roughly 15 melanoma, 9 renal cell carcinoma and 9 head and neck cancer. The dose-escalation cohort was 82.7% male with a mean age of approximately 60 years, ranging from roughly 23 to 90. Prior anti-PD-1, anti-PD-L1 or anti-CTLA-4 therapy was permitted, and approximately 42% of dose-escalation patients had received checkpoint inhibitors. Partial responses occurred in three dose-escalation patients, of whom one had hepatocellular carcinoma and two had cutaneous melanoma. The point of sequencing TCRbeta in the periphery was to test whether ivuxolimab changed TCR sequence diversity and drove clonal T-cell expansion. The paper covers the monotherapy dose-escalation part of the phase I ivuxolimab trial, which included N of about 56 patients.

To sequence the TCRbeta CDR3 region, genomic DNA was isolated from the sorted cells. TCRbeta CDR3 regions were sequenced using the immunoSEQ Assay. TCRdb took this table from immuneACCESS and kept in-frame rearrangements with V and J called. Such tables lack part of the clones; where checked against another copy, unresolved V genes explain under half of the gap, and the rest is unexplained. This sample is represented by tens of thousands of clones; roughly nine tenths of them were singletons. 2.6% of the sample is held by the ten biggest clonotypes. Including cysteine and phenylalanine, the CDR3 has 16 amino acids. The only DNA kept is the CDR3, 48 bases in frame from the first base. CDR1 SGHRS and CDR2 YFSETQ are derived from the germline V gene. V is shortened by 1 base, J by 4 bases, and the region joining them spans 14 bases. Patients with autoimmune disease history or receiving systemic immunosuppression were excluded from the trial. Peripheral blood for TCR sequencing was collected from all dose cohorts at baseline, on cycle 4 day 1, and on cycle 7 day 1. The samples were taken from a phase I, first-in-human, multicenter, open-label dose-escalation trial of ivuxolimab. The trial enrolled adults with locally advanced or metastatic head and neck squamous cell, hepatocellular, melanoma or renal cell carcinoma. Before TCR sequencing, CD4+ T cells and CD8+ T cells from peripheral blood were sorted into separate populations.

The research as a whole found: At doses of 0.1 to 3.0 mg/kg, clonal expansion of both CD4+ and CD8+ blood T cells was observed from baseline to week 6. Low levels of normalized T-cell clonal expansion were also seen in some patients who did not respond. Partial responders in the 0.1-3.0 mg/kg groups had among the lowest normalized peripheral clonal expansion, especially among CD8+ T cells. The antigen specificity of the clonally expanded peripheral T cells was not determined. After ivuxolimab, CD8+ T cells had more expanded clones than CD4+ T cells on average.

With regard to this clone: What this receptor recognizes is not known. No base-level quality is on record; no much larger clone is a single base apart.

Sequences were derived from CD4+ or CD8+ T cells sorted from blood, sampled in a trial of the OX40 agonist ivuxolimab. The rearrangement combines TRBV5-1 with TRBJ1-4; possibly the D gene is TRBD1, per 6 matching bases. The receptor's source is an adult with an advanced solid tumor such as melanoma, head and neck, liver or kidney cancer. The DNA reads as follows: TGCGCCAGCAGCTTGAGGGGGGACTACGGTAATGAAAAACTGTTTTTT. Its coded protein is CASSLRGDYGNEKLFF.